The rows below give T cell receptor beta chains drawn from one sample of a study of sequential checkpoint blockade in melanoma. The repertoire was sequenced with immunoSEQ multiplex PCR; TCRdb's copy has only in-frame clones and lacks some. The table has about 21,000 clones, roughly 80% seen once. This specimen was CD8+ T cells sorted from blood (inferred from file names), taken from a patient given nivolumab and ipilimumab in sequence. The origin of the receptors is a human donor with melanoma. CDR3s include the opening cysteine and the closing phenylalanine or tryptophan. Each record gives: CDR3 length, V gene, J gene, CDR3 protein.

17,TRBV5-5,TRBJ2-7,CASSQDSPGLAGFQQYF
15,TRBV6-5,TRBJ1-2,CASTTRSVLNYGYTF
15,TRBV7-6,TRBJ2-3,CASSRLAGSTDTQYF
16,TRBV19,TRBJ2-7,CASSMFRTSGSYEQYF
15,TRBV4-1,TRBJ1-6,CASSQDQGDNSPLHF
16,TRBV6-6,TRBJ1-6,CASSYPGQNYNSPLHF
21,TRBV5-1,TRBJ1-3,CASSLAEGGLWALDSGNTIYF
14,TRBV5-8,TRBJ2-3,CASSLSGGADTQYF
12,TRBV5-1,TRBJ2-3,CASSFSADTQYF
16,TRBV7-9,TRBJ1-2,CASSPTQTAGNYGYTF
15,TRBV7-8,TRBJ2-7,CASSLGDRELDEQYF
16,TRBV19,TRBJ1-1,CASSIGGSGGPPEAFF
14,TRBV27,TRBJ1-5,CASSRGQGNQPQHF
14,TRBV27,TRBJ1-2,CASATGSLLSGYTF
11,TRBV4-3,TRBJ2-7,CASSQGNEQYF
14,TRBV6-1,TRBJ2-7,CASNLDRGVKEQYF
19,TRBV9,TRBJ2-1,CASSVGGTSGGAGYNEQFF
14,TRBV13,TRBJ2-7,CASSLGTGNYEQYF
16,TRBV5-1,TRBJ2-2,CASNAPGLMNTGELFF
13,TRBV7-9,TRBJ2-1,CASSPHTRGGYFF
14,TRBV10-1,TRBJ1-6,CASSRDRENSPLHF
14,TRBV5-4,TRBJ2-4,CASRRQGAENIQYF
12,TRBV9,TRBJ2-7,CASSDTGGVQYF
15,TRBV4-3,TRBJ1-1,CASSQAGTRNTEAFF